These T cell receptor beta chains were read from a single sample in a study of blood T cells in healthy people across ages. TCRdb passed the 5' RACE reads through MiXCR, listing each CDR3 protein once. The sample contains around 1.5 million distinct CDR3 sequences, about 31% of which appear only once. The sequenced sample consisted of blood. These TCRs come from a woman aged 30 to 39 in good health. Each CDR3 is given with its conserved first and last residue. Each record gives: clone size, V gene, J gene, D gene, CDR3 DNA, CDR3 protein. A D gene is named only where the DNA matches it firmly. Rows may omit the clone size; those that give it use once, few, many or a size class.

many,TRBV29-1,TRBJ1-2,-,TGCAGCGTTGAAGTCGCCGGGCTACGGAACGGCTACACCTTC,CSVEVAGLRNGYTF
many,TRBV20-1,TRBJ2-4,-,TGCAGTGCTGCCACAACTACAGCCAAAAACATTCAGTACTTC,CSAATTTAKNIQYF
-,TRBV7-6,TRBJ2-1,TRBD2,TGTGCCAGCAGCCAGAGCGGGGGATTGGATGAGCAGTTCTTC,CASSQSGGLDEQFF
few,TRBV25-1,TRBJ2-5,TRBD1,TGTGCCAGCAGTGGTCTAGGACAGGGGGCAGGGGAGACCCAGTACTTC,CASSGLGQGAGETQYF
-,TRBV4-2,TRBJ1-2,TRBD1,TGTGCCAGCAGCCAAGATGAAGCAGGGGGGTATGGCTACACCTTC,CASSQDEAGGYGYTF
-,TRBV7-9,TRBJ1-4,-,TGTGCCAGTAGCCCCAGTGGTGGGGCGGGTGAAAAACTGTTTTTT,CASSPSGGAGEKLFF
-,TRBV7-8,TRBJ2-7,TRBD2,TGTGCCAGCAGCGCCTATCCACTAGCGGGGTCCCTCGAGCAGTACTTC,CASSAYPLAGSLEQYF
few,TRBV20-1,TRBJ2-1,-,TGCAGTGCTAGACCCGGGACCGGAGGATCCTACAATGAGCAGTTCTTC,CSARPGTGGSYNEQFF
few,TRBV7-9,TRBJ2-5,TRBD2,TGTGCCAGCAGCTTAAGGCGCCTAGCGGGTGAGGAGGAGACCCAGTACTTC,CASSLRRLAGEEETQYF
few,TRBV15,TRBJ2-5,TRBD1,TGTGCCACCAGCAGACCACGACAGGGACAAGAGACCCAGTACTTC,CATSRPRQGQETQYF
-,TRBV15,TRBJ1-2,-,TGTGCCACCAGCAGAGGGGGTGGAGGGAACTATGGCTACACCTTC,CATSRGGGGNYGYTF
-,TRBV20-1,TRBJ1-4,TRBD1,TGCAGTGCTAGAGACGGACAGGACAATGAAAAACTGTTTTTT,CSARDGQDNEKLFF
few,TRBV29-1,TRBJ1-2,-,TGCAGCGTCGCAGGGGTGGACTACGGCTACACCTTC,CSVAGVDYGYTF
-,TRBV5-5,TRBJ2-7,-,TGTGCCAGCAGCCGAGGGACGGCAGGGGTACGGCACGAGCAGTACTTC,CASSRGTAGVRHEQYF
few,TRBV13,TRBJ1-2,-,TGTGCCAGCAGCTCTAGGACACTCAACTATGGCTACACCTTC,CASSSRTLNYGYTF
-,TRBV2,TRBJ2-3,-,TGTGCCAGCAGGGCGACGGAGGGCACAGATACGCAGTATTTT,CASRATEGTDTQYF
-,TRBV30,TRBJ2-1,-,TGTGCCTGGAGTGGGCTAGCTCGTAATGAGCAGTTCTTC,CAWSGLARNEQFF
few,TRBV4-1,TRBJ2-7,-,TGCGCCAGCAGCCAAGCACTGCCAGCGCCCCACGAGCAGTACTTC,CASSQALPAPHEQYF
few,TRBV6-6,TRBJ1-1,-,TGTGCCAGCAGTTTTTTACGGATTGAGATGAACACTGAAGCTTTCTTT,CASSFLRIEMNTEAFF
-,TRBV6-5,TRBJ2-1,-,TGTGCCAGCAGGAACCCCACAGGGTCTGAGCAGTTCTTC,CASRNPTGSEQFF
-,TRBV11-2,TRBJ2-5,-,TGTGCCAGCAGCCAGGGGGGGTCCACGGGGGAGACCCAGTACTTC,CASSQGGSTGETQYF
-,TRBV27,TRBJ2-7,TRBD1,TGTGCCAGCAGTCCTCTTCCCCTCCGTCGACAGGGAAAGGATCCCTCGGGTGAGCAGTACTTC,CASSPLPLRRQGKDPSGEQYF
few,TRBV7-3,TRBJ2-7,TRBD2,TGTGCCAGCAGCCCCACCGGGGGGGACGAGCAGTACTTC,CASSPTGGDEQYF
-,TRBV7-9,TRBJ2-1,TRBD2,TGTGCCAGCAGCTTAGTAGGGCTAGCGGGGGGAAAAGCCAATGAGCAGTTCTTC,CASSLVGLAGGKANEQFF
few,TRBV20-1,TRBJ2-1,TRBD2,TGCAGTGCTAGGCCGGGACTAGCGGCTGGCGAGCAGTTCTTC,CSARPGLAAGEQFF
-,TRBV20-1,TRBJ1-1,-,TGCAGTGCTGTAGGCACTGAAGCTTTCTTT,CSAVGTEAFF